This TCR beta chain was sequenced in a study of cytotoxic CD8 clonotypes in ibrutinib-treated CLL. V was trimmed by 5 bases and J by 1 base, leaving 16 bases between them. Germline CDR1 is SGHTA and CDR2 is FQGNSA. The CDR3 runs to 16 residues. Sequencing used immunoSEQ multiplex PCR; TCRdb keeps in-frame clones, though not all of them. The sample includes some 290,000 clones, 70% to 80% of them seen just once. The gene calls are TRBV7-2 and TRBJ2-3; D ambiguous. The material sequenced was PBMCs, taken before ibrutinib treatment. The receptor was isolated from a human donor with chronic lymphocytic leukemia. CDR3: CASSPRWALGTDTQYF. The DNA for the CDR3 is TGTGCCAGCAGCCCGCGGTGGGCTCTTGGCACAGATACGCAGTATTTT.